What follows are 28 T cell receptor beta chains derived from one specimen sequenced in a study of cytomegalovirus exposure and HLA in healthy donors. The PCR contained 60 Vbeta and 13 Jbeta primers. TCRdb's table, derived via immunoSEQ multiplex PCR, lists solely in-frame clones and lacks some. Among some 100,000 clones, 70% to 80% were seen once, and the ten largest hold around 4%. Material: PBMCs. These receptors were collected from a female donor in good health and CMV-seropositive.

The J gene is TRBJ1-5, the V gene TRBV6-5; possible D gene TRBD1, 6 bases. The CDR3 has 16 amino acids. With 0 bases removed from V and 0 bases from J, the gap between germline ends came to 9 bases. The germline V gene has CDR1 MNHEY and CDR2 SVGAGI. The CDR3 reads CASSYSSRGSNQPQHF. The CDR3 bases are TGTGCCAGCAGTTACTCGTCCAGGGGTAGCAATCAGCCCCAGCATTTT.

The chain is built from TRBV10-2 and TRBJ2-6, with 8 bases aligning to TRBD1. J was trimmed by 0 bases and V by 4 bases; bases with no gene match: 11. The CDR3 loop spans 19 amino acids. Germline assignment: CDR1 WSHSY and CDR2 SAAADI. CDR3 DNA: TGCGCCAGCAGTGGGATCGGACAGGGAGGACCCTCTGGGGCCAACGTCCTGACTTTC. Translation: CASSGIGQGGPSGANVLTF.

This rearrangement joins TRBV5-1 to TRBJ1-5; weak D call: TRBD1 (5 bases). V was pared by 4 bases and J by 0 bases, with 11 bases between. The CDR3 has 15 residues. Germline V lookup: CDR1 SGHRS, CDR2 YFSETQ. The DNA of the CDR3 is TGCGCCAGCAGCCCTTCGGGGGATAGCAATCAGCCCCAGCATTTT. Translating it yields CASSPSGDSNQPQHF.

The chain recombines TRBV27 with TRBJ1-2, with 9 bases identical to TRBD1. With 6 bases clipped from V and 4 bases from J, the junction kept 9 bases outside the gene matches. The CDR3 is 15 amino acids. Germline V gives CDR1 MNHEY, CDR2 SMNVEV (reference sequence). In nucleotides, the CDR3 is TGTGCCAGCAGCTCCCGGACAGGGGTGGTCTATGGCTACACCTTC. Its translation is CASSSRTGVVYGYTF.

This chain links TRBV6-1 with TRBJ1-2; TRBD1 aligns across 7 bases. J was trimmed by 4 bases and V by 3 bases; bases with no gene match: 8. CDR3 length: 15 amino acids. Germline-derived CDR1 and CDR2 are MNHNS and SASEGT. The CDR3 reads CASSESQDRSYGYTF. The CDR3 coding sequence is TGTGCCAGCAGTGAGTCACAGGACAGGAGCTATGGCTACACCTTC.

This clone has a handful of counts. This chain connects TRBV5-4 to TRBJ2-3, with D perhaps matching TRBD1 (6 bases). The CDR3 has 14 residues. V lost 4 bases, J lost 2 bases, and 11 bases lay in between. The germline gives CDR1 SGHNT, CDR2 YYREEE (reference sequence). CDR3 sequence: CASSMDSYTDTQYF. Written as DNA, the CDR3 is TGTGCCAGCAGCATGGACAGTTACACAGATACGCAGTATTTT.

For this clone: Other DNA sequences in this sample translate to the same CDR3. The chain uses TRBV11-2 and TRBJ1-2; D remains unclear. This CDR3 spans 12 amino acids. Trimming took 4 bases from V and 5 from J, leaving 8 bases between them. Germline lookup yields CDR1 SGHAT and CDR2 FQNNGV. CDR3 sequence reads: CASSSSHYGYTF. In DNA, the CDR3 is TGTGCCAGCAGCTCCTCACATTATGGCTACACCTTC.

The genes are TRBV19 and TRBJ2-5, with TRBD1 identical over 7 bases. V was clipped by 6 bases and J by 5 bases; unmatched bases: 9. The germline V gene encodes CDR1 LNHDA and CDR2 SQIVND (reference sequence). The CDR3 sequence is 14 residues long. CDR3 sequence reads: CASSPDRKHETQYF. The CDR3 nucleotides are TGTGCCAGTAGCCCGGACAGGAAGCACGAGACCCAGTACTTC.

This clone appeared a single time. This specimen includes other DNA sequences encoding the same CDR3. CDR3 region: CASSPTGGTEAFF. For the CDR3, the DNA is TGTGCCAGCTCACCGACAGGGGGGACTGAAGCTTTCTTT. The chain has TRBV18 and TRBJ1-1; 9 positions agree with TRBD1. The V segment lost 3 bases and the J segment 5 bases; nucleotides outside the gene matches: 1. CDR3 length: 13 residues. CDR1 is KGHSH and CDR2 is LQKENI in the germline V gene.

This rearrangement joins TRBV10-3 to TRBJ1-1; the match to TRBD1 covers 9 bases. The CDR3 is made up of 15 amino acids. Germline assignment: CDR1 ENHRY and CDR2 SYGVKD. With 1 base clipped from V and 5 bases from J, the junction kept 5 bases outside the gene matches. In DNA form, the CDR3 reads TGTGCCATCAGTGAGTGGGGACAGGGTGATACTGAAGCTTTCTTT. The encoded protein is CAISEWGQGDTEAFF.

The V and J genes are TRBV7-2 and TRBJ2-1; 10 positions agree with TRBD2. CDR3 length: 19 residues. J lost 7 bases, V lost 7 bases, and 22 bases had no gene match. Germline V gene lookup returns CDR1 SGHTA and CDR2 FQGNSA. The CDR3 protein is CASNTNPGRLAGVRNEQFF. The CDR3 DNA is TGTGCCAGCAACACCAACCCCGGGCGTCTAGCGGGAGTAAGGAATGAGCAGTTCTTC.

The V and J genes are TRBV30 and TRBJ2-2; D possibly corresponds to TRBD2 (6 bases). This CDR3 contains 15 residues. CDR1 is GTSNPN and CDR2 is SVGIG in the germline V gene (reference sequence). The V gene lost 4 bases and the J gene lost 0 bases, with 12 bases spanning the gap. The CDR3 coding sequence is TGTGCCTGGATGGAGGGCAGGGCGAACACCGGGGAGCTGTTTTTT. Translated: CAWMEGRANTGELFF.

CDR3 sequence reads: CASSGAGGGGTDTQYF. Written as DNA, the CDR3 is TGTGCCAGCAGTGGCGCGGGGGGAGGGGGCACAGATACGCAGTATTTT. V usage is TRBV27 and J usage is TRBJ2-3, with 8 nucleotides matching TRBD2. The CDR3 loop spans 16 amino acids. J lost 1 base, V lost 5 bases, and 8 bases had no gene match. Germline V gene sequence: CDR1 MNHEY, CDR2 SMNVEV (reference sequence).

Judged by abundance, this clone is medium-sized. The rearrangement uses TRBV6-1 and TRBJ2-7, with D tentatively TRBD1 (7 bases). Trimming took off 0 bases at V and 2 bases at J, with 11 bases between the two ends. The V gene's germline CDR1 is MNHNS and CDR2 SASEGT. This CDR3 contains 15 residues. The CDR3 nucleotides read TGTGCCAGCAGTGAAGCGGAGGGGGCGACCTACGAGCAGTACTTC. It is translated as CASSEAEGATYEQYF.

The chain uses TRBV5-6 and TRBJ2-3; weak D call: TRBD2 (6 bases). Per the germline V gene, CDR1 is SGHDT and CDR2 is YYEEEE. This CDR3 comprises 15 residues. Trimming shortened V by 2 bases and J by 6 bases, and 16 bases separated the two germline ends. The CDR3 here is CASSFAGTAGDTQYF. CDR3 bases: TGTGCCAGCAGCTTCGCCGGGACTGCGGGCGATACGCAGTATTTT.

This CDR3 reads CASSFRRFDSPTNNEQFF. The DNA for the CDR3 is TGTGCCAGCAGTTTTCGGCGCTTCGACAGCCCTACGAACAATGAGCAGTTCTTC. The V call is TRBV27, the J call TRBJ2-1; D perhaps matches TRBD1 (5 bases). The CDR3 consists of 18 residues. V was trimmed by 3 bases and J by 5 bases, leaving 23 bases between them. Looked up from germline, CDR1 is MNHEY and CDR2 is SMNVEV (reference sequence).

This rearrangement joins TRBV11-2 to TRBJ2-7, with 7 nucleotides matching TRBD1. Trimming cost V 3 bases and J 1 base; bases outside gene matches: 6. This CDR3 has 15 residues. Germline V CDR1 and CDR2: SGHAT, FQNNGV. CDR3 DNA sequence: TGTGCCAGCAGCTTGGGGACAGTGACGTCCTACGAGCAGTACTTC. Translating it yields CASSLGTVTSYEQYF.

The chain is built from TRBV18 and TRBJ2-7, with 10 bases that match TRBD1. V was pared by 5 bases and J by 7 bases, with 8 bases of the junction left unmatched. The germline gives CDR1 KGHSH, CDR2 LQKENI. The CDR3 has 14 residues. In DNA, the CDR3 is TGTGCCAGCTCAGCGACAGGGGGCCGAGGGGAGCAGTACTTC. Translated, it gives CASSATGGRGEQYF.

The rearrangement uses TRBV7-9 and TRBJ2-7; 10 bases are shared with TRBD1. Trimming took 11 bases from V and 4 from J; bases not matched to a gene: 11. CDR1 is SEHNR, CDR2 FQNEAQ, per germline (reference sequence). The CDR3 spans 14 residues. CDR3 in DNA: TGTGCCGGACAGGGGGGGGACGCCCCTTACGAGCAGTACTTC. Translated: CAGQGGDAPYEQYF.

V is TRBV7-9 and J is TRBJ2-5, with no clear D. The DNA matches TRBJ2-7 better at its end, which makes the J call doubtful. The CDR3 runs 14 residues. Germline values: CDR1 SEHNR, CDR2 FQNEAQ (reference sequence). CDR3 loop: CASSLGVGAYEQYF. CDR3 nucleotide sequence: TGTGCCAGCAGCTTAGGGGTGGGCGCCTACGAGCAGTACTTC.

This clone was detected once. Germline is not matched at one junction end, which may reflect a read error. This chain joins TRBV7-8 and TRBJ2-4, with D tentatively TRBD1 (6 bases). The CDR3 runs 14 residues. Germline V gene lookup returns CDR1 SGHVS and CDR2 FQNEAQ. CDR3 nucleotide sequence: TGTGCCTCGTCCCCGGGGCCAGGGGAAAACAGTCAGTACTTC. It is translated as CASSPGPGENSQYF.

The chain combines TRBV5-5 with TRBJ1-1; maybe TRBD1 (5 bases). CDR1 and CDR2 from the germline V gene are SGHKS and YYEKEE (reference sequence). The ends were cut back, 1 base at V and 0 bases at J, with 19 bases in the middle. This CDR3 spans 18 amino acids. The CDR3 reads CASSLRCCRESLNTEAFF. Written as DNA, the CDR3 is TGTGCCAGCAGCTTGCGTTGTTGCAGGGAATCTTTGAACACTGAAGCTTTCTTT.

This clone was found a few times. The rearrangement links TRBV20-1 to TRBJ1-5; D uncertain. CDR3 length: 11 residues. V was cut by 4 bases and J by 4 bases, with 5 bases left in between. Germline V gene sequence: CDR1 DFQATT, CDR2 SNEGSKA (reference sequence). The DNA of the CDR3 is TGCAGTGCTACCTCGAATCAGCCCCAGCATTTT. Its translation: CSATSNQPQHF.

The V call is TRBV4-1, the J call TRBJ2-2; 9 bases match TRBD2. The CDR3 extends over 20 amino acids. V shed 1 base, J shed 5 bases, and the junction held 17 bases outside the gene matches. From germline, CDR1 is MGHRA and CDR2 YSYEKL. The CDR3 DNA is TGCGCCAGCAGCCAAGTAGGCGGGACTAGCATCCAAAGGGAAACCGGGGAGCTGTTTTTT. The encoded protein is CASSQVGGTSIQRETGELFF.

A note on this clone: A read error may account for a junction end that differs from germline. V and J are TRBV27 and TRBJ2-6; 8 positions match TRBD1. This CDR3 contains 16 residues. Germline values: CDR1 MNHEY, CDR2 SMNVEV (reference sequence). The CDR3 nucleotides read TGTGCCAGCAGTTGGACAGGGATCTCCTGGCCCAACGGCCTGACTTTC. It codes for CASSWTGISWPNGLTF. Based on the CDR3 plus reference TRBV27 and TRBJ2-6, the full variable domain is EAQVTQNPRYLITVTGKKLTVTCSQNMNHEYMSWYRQDPGLGLRQIYYSMNVEVTDKGDVPEGYKVSRKEKRNFPLILESPSPNQTSLYFCASSWTGISWPNGLTFGAGSRLTVL.

This chain connects TRBV6-6 to TRBJ1-2; TRBD1 might be the D (5 bases). Trimming cost V 4 bases and J 8 bases, with 20 bases left between them. Germline CDR1 and CDR2: MNHNY and SVGAGI (reference sequence). There are 15 residues in the CDR3. CDR3 DNA: TGTGCCAGCAGTTTTCCCCTCGGGGGAGGTGAAGGCTACACCTTC. Protein sequence: CASSFPLGGGEGYTF.

The J gene is TRBJ2-3, the V gene TRBV7-9; D remains ambiguous. The V end was cut by 2 bases, the J end by 0 bases, with 9 bases between. CDR1 SEHNR and CDR2 FQNEAQ come from the germline V gene (reference sequence). This CDR3 contains 15 residues. CDR3 nucleotide sequence: TGTGCCAGCAGCTTATGGCATCGTAGCACAGATACGCAGTATTTT. Translation: CASSLWHRSTDTQYF. Full variable domain (rest looked up from reference TRBV7-9 and TRBJ2-3): DTGVSQNPRHKITKRGQNVTFRCDPISEHNRLYWYRQTLGQGPEFLTYFQNEAQLEKSRLLSDRFSAERPKGSFSTLEIQRTEQGDSAMYLCASSLWHRSTDTQYFGPGTRLTVL.

The chain carries TRBV11-3 and TRBJ1-6; tentatively, D is TRBD1 (6 bases). The CDR3 totals 13 residues. Germline V lookup: CDR1 SGHNT, CDR2 YENEEA. V was shortened by 10 bases and J by 9 bases, with 16 bases between the two germline ends. CDR3 region: CATHGTTLSPLHF. The CDR3 DNA is TGTGCCACACATGGGACAACGCTTTCACCCCTCCACTTT.